The 20 T cell receptor beta chains given below trace back to one sample, sequenced in a study of T cells in Graves' hyperthyroidism and ophthalmopathy. TCR beta CDR3 sequences were amplified from RNA transcripts. Using the HTBI primer set, a first-round RT-PCR was run on the TCR CDR3. TCRdb reanalysed the multiplex PCR reads using MiXCR and keeps one entry per CDR3 protein. The table lists about half a million distinct CDR3 sequences, about 22% of them singletons, with approximately 49% in the top ten. The sequenced material came from blood. These receptors came from a woman in her 70s with Graves' ophthalmopathy.

This chain connects TRBV6-2 or TRBV6-3 to TRBJ2-7; D perhaps matches TRBD2 (6 bases). The germline gives CDR1 MNHEY, CDR2 SVGEGT. The CDR3 length is 16 residues. Trimming shortened V by 5 bases and J by 2 bases, and 19 bases separated the two germline ends. The CDR3 protein is CASSTSAWRRAYEQYF. Here the CDR3 DNA reads TGTGCCAGCAGTACCTCGGCATGGAGGAGGGCCTACGAGCAGTACTTC.

The chain couples TRBV18 to TRBJ2-6; D gene unclear. Germline V gene data show CDR1 as KGHSH and CDR2 as LQKENI. The CDR3 has 16 residues. V was trimmed by 7 bases and J by 9 bases, leaving 22 bases between them. CDR3 nucleotides: TGTGCCAGCTTCCCCACCAGGAGCCTTGGAGACAACGTCCTGACTTTC. Encoded protein: CASFPTRSLGDNVLTF.

This clonotype was observed a handful of times. The rearrangement uses TRBV12-3 or TRBV12-4 and TRBJ2-7; possibly TRBD1 for D (6 bases). Deletions cut 6 bases from V and 1 base from J, with 19 bases between. The CDR3 sequence is 16 residues long. CDR3 nucleotides: TGTGCCAGCAGCCCCTATCTGGGGACATCTTCCTACGAGCAGTACTTC. This translates into CASSPYLGTSSYEQYF.

The genes are TRBV19 and TRBJ1-5; 9 bases agree with TRBD1. V lost 6 bases to trimming and J lost 6 bases; unmatched junction nucleotides: 3. The V gene's germline CDR1 is LNHDA and CDR2 SQIVND (reference sequence). The CDR3 totals 13 residues. CDR3 bases: TGTGCCAGTAGAGGGACAGGGCTTCAGCCCCAGCATTTT. Its protein is CASRGTGLQPQHF.

This sequence joins TRBV3-1 and TRBJ1-1; D is perhaps TRBD1 (6 bases). Germline assignment: CDR1 LGHDT and CDR2 YNNKEL (reference sequence). The CDR3 runs to 16 residues. The V end was cut by 4 bases, the J end by 1 base, with 16 bases between. CDR3 in DNA: TGTGCCAGCAGCCCGGAGTGGACAGCTTCGAACACTGAAGCTTTCTTT. Translated: CASSPEWTASNTEAFF.

CDR3 region: CSARLATNYEQYF. In DNA form, the CDR3 reads TGCAGTGCCCGACTAGCGACCAACTACGAGCAGTACTTC. The chain uses TRBV20-1 and TRBJ2-7; 8 bases align to TRBD2. The germline gives CDR1 DFQATT, CDR2 SNEGSKA (reference sequence). This CDR3 is built from 13 residues. The V and J ends lost 6 bases and 3 bases, in that order; junction bases with no gene match: 7.

V is TRBV27 and J is TRBJ2-7; 8 bases match TRBD1. Trimming at V came to 6 bases and at J to 2 bases, leaving 9 bases not matched to a gene. The CDR3 sequence is 15 residues long. Germline V CDR1 and CDR2: MNHEY, SMNVEV (reference sequence). CDR3 in DNA: TGTGCCAGCAGAGGCCTGGACAGGGAGCCCTACGAGCAGTACTTC. Translated, it gives CASRGLDREPYEQYF.

This clonotype was recorded at least ten times. V gene TRBV3-1 combines with J gene TRBJ2-1, with 10 bases fitting TRBD2. Trimming cost V 1 base and J 10 bases; bases outside gene matches: 4. The CDR3 sequence is 14 residues long. Looked up from germline, CDR1 is LGHDT and CDR2 is YNNKEL (reference sequence). CDR3 DNA sequence: TGTGCCAGCAGCCAAGCTAGCGGGAGTGTCGAGCAGTTCTTC. Its translation is CASSQASGSVEQFF.

The chain has TRBV27 and TRBJ2-1, with 12 bases lining up with TRBD2. Germline values: CDR1 MNHEY, CDR2 SMNVEV (reference sequence). The J segment lost 9 bases and the V segment lost 0 bases, leaving 6 bases of the junction unmatched. This CDR3 region has 16 residues. CDR3 protein: CASSLSRGLAGVEQFF. Here the CDR3 DNA reads TGTGCCAGCAGTTTATCGAGGGGACTAGCGGGTGTTGAGCAGTTCTTC.

This chain joins TRBV11-2 and TRBJ2-5; D possibly matches TRBD1 or TRBD2 (5 bases each). The CDR3 is made up of 18 amino acids. Trimming shortened V by 4 bases and J by 3 bases, and 24 bases separated the two germline ends. From germline, CDR1 is SGHAT and CDR2 FQNNGV. The CDR3: CASSSPARGTRSKETQYF. CDR3 DNA sequence: TGTGCCAGCAGCTCACCCGCAAGGGGTACTAGAAGCAAAGAGACCCAGTACTTC.

This chain links TRBV19 with TRBJ1-5; no firm D call. This CDR3 spans 14 amino acids. Germline CDR1 and CDR2: LNHDA and SQIVND (reference sequence). V lost 6 bases to trimming and J lost 6 bases, with 15 bases between them. CDR3 DNA: TGTGCCAGTAGATCGGGCACACCTAGTCAGCCCCAGCATTTT. Its protein product is CASRSGTPSQPQHF. Based on the CDR3 plus reference TRBV19 and TRBJ1-5, the full variable domain is DGGITQSPKYLFRKEGQNVTLSCEQNLNHDAMYWYRQDPGQGLRLIYYSQIVNDFQKGDIAEGYSVSREKKESFPLTVTSAQKNPTAFYLCASRSGTPSQPQHFGDGTRLSIL.

V is TRBV6-6 and J is TRBJ2-1; D remains unclear. CDR1 and CDR2 (germline): MNHNY, SVGAGI (reference sequence). V lost 3 bases to trimming and J lost 0 bases, with 9 bases between them. This CDR3 comprises 15 residues. CDR3 nucleotides: TGTGCCAGCAGTTATCGAGAGGACTCCTACAATGAGCAGTTCTTC. Encoded protein: CASSYREDSYNEQFF.

This clonotype was counted a few times. The J gene is TRBJ1-4, the V gene TRBV24-1; no firm D call. The CDR3 runs to 12 residues. Germline assignment: CDR1 KGHDR and CDR2 SFDVKD. Trimming cost V 5 bases and J 10 bases, with 10 bases left between them. CDR3 DNA: TGTGCCACCAGTGTCGGAAGTGGAAAACTGTTTTTT. Its protein product is CATSVGSGKLFF.

This clonotype showed up just a few times. V and J are TRBV30 and TRBJ1-5, with 9 bases fitting TRBD1. Germline CDR1 GTSNPN, CDR2 SVGIG (reference sequence). The ends lost 8 bases at V and 8 bases at J; junction bases unmatched: 16. The CDR3 runs to 15 residues. The CDR3 here is CAANLPGQGAKPQHF. The DNA of the CDR3 is TGTGCCGCCAACCTTCCGGGACAGGGTGCGAAGCCCCAGCATTTT.

V usage is TRBV2 and J usage is TRBJ2-4, with D maybe TRBD1 (5 bases). Germline values: CDR1 SNHLY, CDR2 FYNNEI. This CDR3 has 14 amino acids. V dropped 10 bases and J dropped 0 bases, with 13 bases sitting between them. This chain's CDR3 is CATGADRAKNIQYF. The CDR3, as DNA: TGTGCCACTGGAGCCGACAGAGCCAAAAACATTCAGTACTTC.

The gene calls are TRBV20-1 and TRBJ2-5, with 8 positions matching TRBD2. The CDR3 consists of 12 residues. Germline V CDR1 and CDR2: DFQATT, SNEGSKA (reference sequence). The CDR3 is CSRGGTGETQYF. CDR3 bases: TGCAGCCGGGGGGGCACCGGGGAGACCCAGTACTTC.

This clonotype appeared a few times. The V and J genes are TRBV10-3 and TRBJ2-4; 15 positions match TRBD2. The CDR3 runs 17 residues. With 3 bases clipped from V and 7 bases from J, the junction kept 7 bases outside the gene matches. Germline V gene data show CDR1 as ENHRY and CDR2 as SYGVKD. For the CDR3, the DNA is TGTGCCATCAGTGAAGGGACTAGCGGGAGGAAGAGGAACATTCAGTACTTC. It yields the protein CAISEGTSGRKRNIQYF.

This clonotype has a handful of counts. The chain couples TRBV30 to TRBJ2-7; unclear D gene. V was pared by 0 bases and J by 0 bases, with 18 bases between. Germline-derived CDR1 and CDR2 are GTSNPN and SVGIG (reference sequence). The CDR3 sequence is 17 residues long. For the CDR3, the DNA is TGTGCCTGGAGTGTCCCCCGGACGAACTGGTTCTCCTACGAGCAGTACTTC. Protein sequence: CAWSVPRTNWFSYEQYF.

In this sample, this clonotype turned up many times. The rearrangement uses TRBV7-9 and TRBJ2-1, with TRBD2 as a possible D gene (5 bases). Trimming removed 5 bases from V and 4 bases from J, with 15 bases in between. In germline, CDR1 is SEHNR, CDR2 FQNEAQ (reference sequence). The CDR3 spans 15 residues. The CDR3 spells CASSPPQRRYNEQFF. CDR3 DNA: TGTGCCAGCAGCCCCCCCCAGCGGAGGTACAATGAGCAGTTCTTC.

The table lists this clonotype with many counts. The chain uses TRBV12-3 or TRBV12-4 and TRBJ1-5, with a possible D match to TRBD1 (6 bases). The CDR3 is 17 amino acids. The V and J ends lost 3 bases and 4 bases respectively, with 19 bases between them. CDR3 nucleotides: TGTGCCAGCAGTTTCCAGGGGTGGGGGGTACGGAATCAGCCCCAGCATTTT. Amino acid sequence: CASSFQGWGVRNQPQHF.